This TCR beta chain was observed in a study of immune evolution from preneoplasia to lung adenocarcinoma. Regarding the study as a whole: Top clone frequencies peaked in normal lung, apparently declining through invasive adenocarcinoma. Clonality was highest in normal lung, lower in later-stage lesions apparently.

Profiling relied on immunoSEQ multiplex PCR, and the TCRdb table lists in-frame clones only, not all of them. The sample has about 2,500 clones, approximately 81% seen once. Only a few counts were recorded for this clone. Its antigen is currently unknown. The germline V gene encodes CDR1 SNHLY and CDR2 FYNNEI. The CDR3 runs to 15 residues. V was pared by 7 bases and J by 4 bases, with 9 bases of the junction left unmatched. Two lung cancer pathologists independently confirmed each histologic diagnosis. This chain links TRBV2 with TRBJ2-1; 8 bases fit TRBD1. This TCR was sampled from a person aged 60-80 years with lung adenocarcinoma. The sequenced sample consisted of FFPE adjacent normal lung tissue. This CDR3 is CASTPTGVRYNEQFF. The DNA for the CDR3 is TGTGCCAGCACACCGACAGGGGTGAGATACAATGAGCAGTTCTTC.